This T cell receptor (beta chain) originates from a study of beta chain features in type 1 diabetes. Study-wide results and caveats: Amplification by PCR could prefer shorter templates, with the same effect in patients and controls. In every one of the four CD4+ subsets, TCRB CDR3s were moderately but significantly shorter in Type 1 diabetes patients. VDJ junctions sequenced from type 1 diabetes patients showed fewer insertions and more deletions.

As every portion of the isolated RNA was reverse transcribed, the sequencing read expressed TCRB transcripts. Libraries were prepared by immunoSEQ multiplex PCR; TCRdb keeps only in-frame clonotypes and omits some of them. The table has fewer than 300,000 clones, under 13% seen once. Details on this clone: The antigen remains unidentified.

The CDR3 spans 13 residues. V shed 8 bases and J shed 6 bases, with 14 bases lying between them. In germline, CDR1 is MRHNA, CDR2 SNTAGT. The TCR was taken from a man younger than 45 with type 1 diabetes. The sample was naive CD4+ T cells from blood. The rearrangement uses TRBV6-4 and TRBJ2-1; D uncertain. The CDR3 DNA follows: TGTGCCAGCGCGACCTCGACGGGCAATGAGCAGTTCTTC. Its protein product is CASATSTGNEQFF.